Shown below are 8 T cell receptor beta chains from a single sample sequenced in a study of T cell repertoires in cytomegalovirus infection (dated by TCRdb to 2018 to 2020). The listed sequencing device is Illumina HiSeq 1500. Through fastp at Q25 and MiXCR, TCRdb rebuilt clones from the public reads, retaining in-frame beta chains. Identical CDR3 proteins give one entry, which carries the most common genes and DNA. Here the sample has 170,000 or so distinct CDR3 sequences; roughly 15% occur a single time. Almost 25% of the sample goes to the ten largest clones. Source material: CD8+ T cells from PBMCs. The receptors come from a human donor in good health (CMV status not recorded). Some clones in this sample may be carry-over from other donors' samples.

The rearrangement links TRBV29-1 to TRBJ1-2; the match to TRBD1 covers 12 bases. The CDR3 spans 16 residues. CDR1 is SQVTM and CDR2 is ANQGSEA in the germline V gene. The V and J ends lost 4 bases and 7 bases, in that order; junction bases with no gene match: 13. The CDR3 nucleotides are TGCAGCGTTGTTGGGGGGGACAGGGGGCTCGCGGCTGGCTACACCTTC. Amino acids: CSVVGGDRGLAAGYTF.

This clonotype showed up just a few times. In DNA, the CDR3 is TGTGCCAGCAGATCATACAGGGGGCCAAACACTGAAGCTTTCTTT. It codes for CASRSYRGPNTEAFF. The V and J genes are TRBV6-2 or TRBV6-3 and TRBJ1-1; 9 bases map to TRBD1. The CDR3 spans 15 residues. Looked up from germline, CDR1 is MNHEY and CDR2 is SVGEGT. V lost 6 bases, J lost 2 bases, and 7 bases stayed unmatched.

This chain connects TRBV29-1 to TRBJ2-7, with 16 bases aligning to TRBD2. The germline gives CDR1 SQVTM, CDR2 ANQGSEA. The CDR3 has 15 residues. V gave up 6 bases and J gave up 6 bases; unmatched junction bases: 8. The CDR3 nucleotides read TGCAGCGTCGGGGGACTAGCGGGGGGGCCGAGCGAGCAGTACTTC. Translation gives CSVGGLAGGPSEQYF.

J is TRBJ1-1 and V is TRBV28; 8 bases align to TRBD1. The CDR3 covers 16 residues. Germline V gene data show CDR1 as MDHEN and CDR2 as SYDVKM. The V gene end was trimmed by 6 bases and the J gene end by 2 bases; junction bases not matched to a gene: 11. Here the CDR3 reads CASSPWTGRYNTEAFF. The CDR3 region has the DNA TGTGCCAGCAGCCCTTGGACAGGGCGGTATAACACTGAAGCTTTCTTT. Combining the CDR3 with reference TRBV28 and TRBJ1-1 gives the whole variable domain DVKVTQSSRYLVKRTGEKVFLECVQDMDHENMFWYRQDPGLGLRLIYFSYDVKMKEKGDIPEGYSVSREKKERFSLILESASTNQTSMYLCASSPWTGRYNTEAFFGQGTRLTVV.

This clonotype has a handful of counts. CDR3 sequence: CASRSDRAATNEKLFF. The CDR3, as DNA: TGTGCCAGCAGATCTGACAGGGCGGCGACTAATGAAAAACTGTTTTTT. The chain has TRBV6-5 and TRBJ1-4; TRBD1 aligns across 7 bases. The CDR3 contains 16 residues. The germline V gene encodes CDR1 MNHEY and CDR2 SVGAGI. J was trimmed by 2 bases and V by 6 bases; bases with no gene match: 9.

The chain recombines TRBV6-2 or TRBV6-3 with TRBJ2-7, with TRBD1 identical over 10 bases. The CDR3 runs 15 residues. The V gene's germline CDR1 is MNHEY and CDR2 SVGEGT. With 5 bases clipped from V and 2 bases from J, the junction kept 6 bases outside the gene matches. CDR3 sequence (DNA): TGTGCCAGCAGTCCGGGACAGGGGCCAACCTACGAGCAGTACTTC. Amino acid sequence: CASSPGQGPTYEQYF.

The CDR3 region is CASSGQGVLLSGYTF. The CDR3 region has the DNA TGTGCCAGCAGTGGACAGGGAGTTCTTTTGAGTGGCTACACCTTC. The V gene is TRBV12-3 or TRBV12-4, the J gene TRBJ1-2; 8 positions agree with TRBD1. With 5 bases clipped from V and 7 bases from J, the junction kept 12 bases outside the gene matches. This CDR3 has 15 amino acids.

The sample holds a few counts of this clonotype. CDR3 in amino acids: CASSSSQGTYEQYF. CDR3 DNA sequence: TGTGCCAGCAGCTCCTCTCAGGGTACTTACGAGCAGTACTTC. The rearrangement links TRBV7-8 to TRBJ2-7; D is possibly TRBD1 (5 bases). V dropped 4 bases and J dropped 4 bases, with 14 bases sitting between them. The V gene's germline CDR1 is SGHVS and CDR2 FQNEAQ. The CDR3 runs 14 residues.